The 32 T cell receptor beta chains below come from one sample, sequenced in a study of T cells after posttransplantation cyclophosphamide. Sequencing used immunoSEQ multiplex PCR; TCRdb keeps in-frame clones, though not all of them. The top ten clones hold approximately 7.3% of a sample with some 20,000 clones, around 87% of them seen once. Busulfan-fludarabine conditioning, marrow transplant, and cyclophosphamide on days +3 and +4 were administered. The material was PBMCs, obtained after allogeneic stem cell transplant with posttransplant cyclophosphamide. The receptors were gathered from a female patient between 35 and 55 years old who received an allogeneic stem cell transplant from a related donor, was CMV-positive, and had no GVHD. The graft donor may have contributed some T cells.

The chain carries TRBV14 and TRBJ2-5; D remains ambiguous. Germline-derived CDR1 and CDR2 are SGHDN and FVKESK. Trimming shortened V by 5 bases and J by 2 bases, and 12 bases separated the two germline ends. The CDR3 runs 14 residues. The CDR3 region is CASSALFVQETQYF. Written as DNA, the CDR3 is TGTGCCAGCAGCGCTCTATTCGTTCAAGAGACCCAGTACTTC.

V and J are TRBV28 and TRBJ2-7; 9 nucleotides agree with TRBD2. The ends lost 5 bases at V and 1 base at J; junction bases unmatched: 6. Germline V lookup: CDR1 MDHEN, CDR2 SYDVKM. This CDR3 is 15 amino acids long. The CDR3 DNA reads as TGTGCCAGCAGTGTAGCGGGAGAAACGTCCTACGAGCAGTACTTC. Translation gives CASSVAGETSYEQYF.

The chain is built from TRBV29-1 and TRBJ2-1; 7 bases map to TRBD2. The CDR3 spans 13 residues. CDR1 is SQVTM and CDR2 is ANQGSEA in the germline V gene. J gave up 7 bases and V 3 bases, and 6 bases lay outside the gene matches. DNA of the CDR3: TGCAGCGTTGATTGGCGGGAGATAAATGAGCAGTTCTTC. Amino acids: CSVDWREINEQFF.

The V gene is TRBV19, the J gene TRBJ2-5; TRBD1 aligns across 7 bases. V shed 1 base, J shed 5 bases, and the junction held 4 bases outside the gene matches. Looked up from germline, CDR1 is LNHDA and CDR2 is SQIVND (reference sequence). The CDR3 is made up of 14 amino acids. CDR3 residues: CASSIATGAETQYF. The CDR3 coding sequence is TGTGCCAGTAGTATAGCAACAGGGGCGGAGACCCAGTACTTC. The full variable domain, in which reference TRBV19 and TRBJ2-5 provide the parts outside the CDR3, is DGGITQSPKYLFRKEGQNVTLSCEQNLNHDAMYWYRQDPGQGLRLIYYSQIVNDFQKGDIAEGYSVSREKKESFPLTVTSAQKNPTAFYLCASSIATGAETQYFGPGTRLLVL.

The chain recombines TRBV5-4 with TRBJ1-2, with 7 bases matching TRBD1. The J segment lost 4 bases and the V segment lost 1 base, leaving 10 bases of the junction unmatched. Germline V gene sequence: CDR1 SGHNT, CDR2 YYREEE (reference sequence). CDR3 length equals 16 residues. CDR3 nucleotide sequence: TGTGCCAGCAGCTTGAGTCTAGGGGGCGAACTCTATGGCTACACCTTC. Translated: CASSLSLGGELYGYTF.

The rearrangement joins TRBV6-5 to TRBJ2-7; possible D gene TRBD2, 5 bases. The closer fit of TRBJ2-1 to the DNA end suggests the J call may be wrong. The CDR3 consists of 15 residues. Germline V lookup: CDR1 MNHEY, CDR2 SVGAGI. Written as DNA, the CDR3 is TGTGCCAGCAGTTTATCCGCGGGCGCAAACAATGAGCAGTTCTTC. Its protein is CASSLSAGANNEQFF.

J is TRBJ1-4 and V is TRBV4-2, with D unresolved. Between the trimmed V and J ends, which lost 5 bases and 0 bases, there was a span of 4 bases. This CDR3 region has 13 residues. The germline V gene has CDR1 LGHNA and CDR2 YNFKEQ. CDR3 in amino acids: CASSRATNEKLFF. CDR3 bases: TGTGCCAGCAGCAGAGCAACTAATGAAAAACTGTTTTTT.

The chain employs TRBV9 and TRBJ2-5, with D perhaps TRBD2 (5 bases). The V end lost 0 bases, the J end lost 5 bases, and 14 bases lay between the germline ends. Germline CDR1 reads SGDLS; CDR2 reads YYNGEE. This CDR3 spans 15 amino acids. Here the CDR3 reads CASSVGARDGETQYF. CDR3 coding DNA: TGTGCCAGCAGCGTAGGGGCCCGGGATGGGGAGACCCAGTACTTC.

The chain joins TRBV9 to TRBJ2-1; 10 bases map to TRBD2. The CDR3 has 15 amino acids. Germline V gene sequence: CDR1 SGDLS, CDR2 YYNGEE. Trimming at V came to 4 bases and at J to 4 bases, leaving 5 bases not matched to a gene. The CDR3 loop reads CASSIPSGGYNEQFF. In DNA form, the CDR3 reads TGTGCCAGCAGCATCCCTAGCGGGGGTTACAATGAGCAGTTCTTC.

The rearrangement links TRBV6-1 to TRBJ2-1, with D possibly TRBD2 on 6 matching bases. The CDR3 is 14 amino acids. The germline V gene encodes CDR1 MNHNS and CDR2 SASEGT. Trimming removed 8 bases at V and 5 bases at J, with 16 bases between. The CDR3 loop reads CASRDSSMNNEQFF. CDR3 DNA sequence: TGTGCCAGCCGGGACTCCTCCATGAACAATGAGCAGTTCTTC.

J is TRBJ2-1 and V is TRBV19; 13 positions match TRBD2. The V segment lost 3 bases and the J segment 0 bases; nucleotides outside the gene matches: 8. Germline lookup yields CDR1 LNHDA and CDR2 SQIVND (reference sequence). This CDR3 contains 19 residues. CDR3 DNA: TGTGCCAGTAGTATTCGGACTAGCGGGAGCCCTAGCTCCTACAATGAGCAGTTCTTC. This translates into CASSIRTSGSPSSYNEQFF.

This chain connects TRBV28 to TRBJ2-7, with D perhaps matching TRBD2 (7 bases). The CDR3 covers 15 residues. The germline CDR1 and CDR2 sequences are MDHEN and SYDVKM. Trimming stripped 5 bases from V and 2 bases from J, with 16 bases between. This CDR3 reads CASSEGGDFTYEQYF. CDR3 sequence (DNA): TGTGCCAGCAGTGAGGGGGGGGACTTCACCTACGAGCAGTACTTC.

Comments on this clone: Sequence at one end of the junction differs from germline and may be a read error. The CDR3 here is CASSAGTTLTYGQYF. The CDR3 DNA reads as TGTGCCAGCAGCGCGGGGACTACCCTAACTTACGGGCAGTACTTC. V is TRBV9 and J is TRBJ2-7; 7 bases map to TRBD2. Germline V gene data show CDR1 as SGDLS and CDR2 as YYNGEE. The CDR3 sequence is 15 residues long. The full variable domain, completed using reference TRBV9 and TRBJ2-7, is DSGVTQTPKHLITATGQRVTLRCSPRSGDLSVYWYQQSLDQGLQFLIQYYNGEERAKGNILERFSAQQFPDLHSELNLSSLELGDSALYFCASSAGTTLTYGQYFGPGTRLTVT.

The chain carries TRBV7-3 and TRBJ2-3; 7 bases line up with TRBD2. Losses at the gene ends were 5 bases for V and 1 base for J; bases not matched to a gene: 3. There are 14 residues in the CDR3. Germline assignment: CDR1 SGHTA and CDR2 FQGTGA. CDR3 in DNA: TGTGCCAGCAGCCCGCTAGCGGGCACAGATACGCAGTATTTT. Translating it yields CASSPLAGTDTQYF.

The chain uses TRBV30 and TRBJ2-6; 7 bases line up with TRBD2. V shed 0 bases, J shed 4 bases, and the junction held 12 bases outside the gene matches. CDR1 GTSNPN and CDR2 SVGIG come from the germline V gene (reference sequence). This CDR3 has 18 residues. CDR3 nucleotides: TGTGCCTGGAGTGTGAGGCGGGGGACCTGGTCAGGGGCCAACGTCCTGACTTTC. Translated, it gives CAWSVRRGTWSGANVLTF.

This clone is labeled medium-sized. The chain employs TRBV6-1 and TRBJ1-1; D is unclear. V lost 0 bases and J 1 base, leaving 9 bases between the germline ends. The CDR3 extends over 15 amino acids. In germline, CDR1 is MNHNS, CDR2 SASEGT. The CDR3 nucleotides are TGTGCCAGCAGTGAAGCCTTCACCAGGAACACTGAAGCTTTCTTT. Translating it yields CASSEAFTRNTEAFF.

This chain uses TRBV18 with TRBJ2-1, with TRBD1 matching over 9 bases. Germline assignment: CDR1 KGHSH and CDR2 LQKENI. The V segment lost 4 bases and the J segment 9 bases; nucleotides outside the gene matches: 1. This CDR3 region has 12 residues. CDR3 region: CASSQTGGEQFF. Written as DNA, the CDR3 is TGTGCCAGCTCACAGACAGGGGGTGAGCAGTTCTTC.

CDR3 region: CAWSWGADTQYF. In DNA, the CDR3 is TGTGCCTGGAGTTGGGGAGCAGATACGCAGTATTTT. The gene calls are TRBV30 and TRBJ2-3, with D perhaps TRBD2 (5 bases). V was pared by 2 bases and J by 4 bases, with 7 bases between. The CDR3 spans 12 residues. CDR1 is GTSNPN, CDR2 SVGIG, per germline (reference sequence).

The rearrangement joins TRBV7-9 to TRBJ2-7, with a possible D match to TRBD2 (6 bases). This CDR3 has 14 amino acids. Germline CDR1 reads SEHNR; CDR2 reads FQNEAQ (reference sequence). Deletions cut 0 bases from V and 4 bases from J, with 10 bases between. CDR3 region: CASSLAGGRYEQYF. In nucleotides, the CDR3 is TGTGCCAGCAGCTTAGCCGGGGGTAGATACGAGCAGTACTTC.

The chain recombines TRBV7-8 with TRBJ2-7; TRBD1 matches 7 bases. V dropped 1 base and J dropped 0; count of bases not matched to a gene: 3. Germline loops: CDR1 SGHVS, CDR2 FQNEAQ. The length of the CDR3 is 15 residues. Here the CDR3 DNA reads TGTGCCAGCAGCTTAGTGGGGGACAGCTCCTACGAGCAGTACTTC. This codes for CASSLVGDSSYEQYF. The full variable domain, in which reference TRBV7-8 and TRBJ2-7 provide the parts outside the CDR3, is GAGVSQSPRYKVAKRGQDVALRCDPISGHVSLFWYQQALGQGPEFLTYFQNEAQLDKSGLPSDRFFAERPEGSVSTLKIQRTQQEDSAVYLCASSLVGDSSYEQYFGPGTRLTVT.

The CDR3 coding sequence is TGTGCCAGCAGCCGAGAGGCCAGGGACTTGCGGACACCCCTCCACTTT. Its protein is CASSREARDLRTPLHF. The chain joins TRBV7-3 to TRBJ1-6; a possible D gene is TRBD1 (5 bases). V was trimmed by 5 bases and J by 11 bases, leaving 22 bases between them. This CDR3 region has 16 residues. Per the germline V gene, CDR1 is SGHTA and CDR2 is FQGTGA.

The CDR3 region is CASSERTAQETQYF. The CDR3 nucleotides read TGTGCCAGCAGTGAGAGGACAGCCCAAGAGACCCAGTACTTC. The chain has TRBV2 and TRBJ2-5; D is perhaps TRBD1 (6 bases). This CDR3 is built from 14 residues. CDR1 SNHLY and CDR2 FYNNEI come from the germline V gene. Trimming stripped 3 bases from V and 1 base from J, with 9 bases between.

This clone was detected only once. V and J are TRBV28 and TRBJ1-6; maybe TRBD1 (6 bases). The germline gives CDR1 MDHEN, CDR2 SYDVKM. The CDR3 covers 16 residues. The V end was cut by 6 bases, the J end by 9 bases, with 21 bases between. DNA of the CDR3: TGTGCCAGCAGGCCGCCTATGCCAGGGGATGCTTCACCCCTCCACTTT. Protein: CASRPPMPGDASPLHF.

In its sample, this clone was seen a few times. The CDR3 protein is CASSSPMGGALRPQHF. For the CDR3, the DNA is TGTGCCAGTAGTAGTCCCATGGGGGGGGCCCTTCGGCCCCAGCATTTT. The rearrangement uses TRBV19 and TRBJ1-5; D may be TRBD1 (6 bases). The CDR3 length is 16 residues. Looked up from germline, CDR1 is LNHDA and CDR2 is SQIVND (reference sequence). Trimming stripped 4 bases from V and 9 bases from J, with 22 bases between.

This chain joins TRBV28 and TRBJ2-6, with a possible D match to TRBD1 (6 bases). This CDR3 region has 13 residues. V dropped 7 bases and J dropped 8 bases, with 12 bases sitting between them. From germline, CDR1 is MDHEN and CDR2 SYDVKM. CDR3 loop: CASTPTGPNVLTF. CDR3 in DNA: TGTGCCAGCACCCCGACAGGACCCAACGTCCTGACTTTC.

This clone was seen only once. The chain carries TRBV7-8 and TRBJ2-7; 7 positions match TRBD1. This CDR3 contains 15 residues. Germline trimming cut 3 bases from V and 4 bases from J; bases unmatched to any gene: 9. Per the germline V gene, CDR1 is SGHVS and CDR2 is FQNEAQ. CDR3 DNA: TGTGCCAGCAGCTTTTGGGGACAGATCAATTACGAGCAGTACTTC. As protein: CASSFWGQINYEQYF.

The CDR3 nucleotides read TGTGCCAGCAGCGTAGACGGGCAGCGGGCCTATGGCTACACCTTC. Amino acid sequence: CASSVDGQRAYGYTF. The chain joins TRBV9 to TRBJ1-2; D remains ambiguous. Germline V gives CDR1 SGDLS, CDR2 YYNGEE. The ends were cut back, 0 bases at V and 4 bases at J, with 13 bases in the middle. There are 15 residues in the CDR3.

The chain carries TRBV4-3 and TRBJ2-7, with D tentatively TRBD1 (6 bases). V was trimmed by 4 bases and J by 3 bases, leaving 10 bases between them. The V gene's germline CDR1 is LGHNA and CDR2 YSLEER. This CDR3 spans 13 amino acids. The CDR3 sequence is CASSRDRFYEQYF. CDR3 sequence (DNA): TGCGCCAGCAGCCGAGACAGGTTCTACGAGCAGTACTTC.

The J gene is TRBJ1-4, the V gene TRBV7-3, with D possibly matching TRBD1 (5 bases). Germline CDR1 is SGHTA and CDR2 is FQGTGA. V shed 4 bases and J shed 8 bases, with 14 bases lying between them. This CDR3 spans 14 amino acids. CDR3 amino acids: CASSYQGVGEKLFF. The CDR3 DNA is TGTGCCAGCAGCTACCAGGGCGTTGGCGAAAAACTGTTTTTT.

The chain uses TRBV19 and TRBJ2-3; 14 nucleotides align to TRBD2. J gave up 3 bases and V 4 bases, and 12 bases lay outside the gene matches. The germline gives CDR1 LNHDA, CDR2 SQIVND (reference sequence). The CDR3 contains 19 residues. The CDR3 region is CASSRQARLAGGPTDTQYF. CDR3 nucleotide sequence: TGTGCCAGTAGTAGGCAGGCCCGACTAGCGGGAGGGCCAACAGATACGCAGTATTTT.

The chain employs TRBV28 and TRBJ2-7; 9 bases map to TRBD2. CDR1 is MDHEN, CDR2 SYDVKM, per germline. The CDR3 extends over 15 amino acids. J gave up 6 bases and V 1 base, and 7 bases lay outside the gene matches. The CDR3 protein is CASSLSGGRVFEQYF. The CDR3 DNA reads TGTGCCAGCAGTTTATCAGGCGGGAGGGTTTTCGAGCAGTACTTC.

This chain links TRBV28 with TRBJ2-1; maybe TRBD2 (6 bases). Germline assignment: CDR1 MDHEN and CDR2 SYDVKM. V was pared by 3 bases and J by 6 bases, with 15 bases between. This CDR3 has 15 residues. CDR3: CASSLRGSIVNEQFF. Here the CDR3 DNA reads TGTGCCAGCAGTTTGCGGGGCAGCATAGTCAATGAGCAGTTCTTC.